These T cell receptor beta chains were read from a single sample in a study of beta chain features in type 1 diabetes. Assay used: immunoSEQ multiplex PCR; TCRdb lists only in-frame clones, some missing. The data contain 310,000 or so clones, 7% to 10% of them singletons. Input material: central memory CD4+ T cells from blood. The receptors here all came from a young man with type 1 diabetes. Both conserved end residues are part of each CDR3. Fields, in order: D gene, V gene, J gene, CDR3 protein. D genes are given only for firm matches.

TRBD1	TRBV28	TRBJ1-2	CASRSTGTGIYGYTF
.	TRBV19	TRBJ2-3	CASSLTNTGTDTQYF
TRBD2	TRBV7-7	TRBJ2-1	CASSERGGNEQFF
.	TRBV5-1	TRBJ2-2	CASSLETGLPGELFF
.	TRBV19	TRBJ1-1	CASSISRVNTEAFF
.	TRBV29-1	TRBJ1-4	CSVRQEKLFF
TRBD1	TRBV19	TRBJ2-7	CASRAGQGPYEQYF
.	TRBV11-2	TRBJ2-7	CASSPAGYSYEQYF
.	TRBV30	TRBJ1-3	CAWSVPTSGNTIYF
.	TRBV18	TRBJ2-5	CASSPPVTSGETQYF
.	TRBV19	TRBJ1-5	CASSRDNRPQHF
.	TRBV12-5	TRBJ2-5	CASGLGQLQETQYF
.	TRBV18	TRBJ2-5	CASSPPEQLQETQYF
TRBD1	TRBV9	TRBJ2-7	CASSVEQGAEQYF
TRBD1	TRBV5-1	TRBJ2-3	CASSLADRDTDTQYF
.	TRBV20-1	TRBJ2-7	CSAGGFYEQYF
TRBD1	TRBV30	TRBJ1-1	CAWSGTGGRGAFF
.	TRBV9	TRBJ1-1	CASSVNAVGSRISEAFF
.	TRBV4-1	TRBJ2-3	CASSQDRHDSTDTQYF
.	TRBV18	TRBJ2-7	CASSPLRGGEQYF
TRBD1	TRBV2	TRBJ1-4	CASSGRQGRDEKLFF
.	TRBV7-2	TRBJ2-1	CASSFDRGLYNEQFF
.	TRBV18	TRBJ1-1	CASSPRIQGEGTEAFF
.	TRBV4-3	TRBJ2-6	CASSQGAGSGANVLTF
.	TRBV30	TRBJ1-4	CAWRAGPATNEKLFF
.	TRBV14	TRBJ2-7	CASSRDGGRIEQYF
TRBD2	TRBV6-5	TRBJ2-3	CASSRRGEDTQYF
TRBD1	TRBV4-2	TRBJ1-4	CASSPPGQGHEKLFF
.	TRBV4-1	TRBJ1-5	CASSQGEGISQHF
TRBD2	TRBV7-2	TRBJ2-3	CASSLRGASATDTQYF
TRBD2	TRBV11-2	TRBJ2-7	CASSPDSASGGRPYF
.	TRBV30	TRBJ1-2	CAWSGGPGRDNYGYTF
TRBD1	TRBV19	TRBJ2-7	CASSPLDRESYEQYF
TRBD1	TRBV2	TRBJ2-3	CASRGDRGTDTQYF
.	TRBV11-2	TRBJ2-7	CASSSPPLDHEQYF
TRBD1	TRBV29-1	TRBJ2-1	CSVQGHNEQFF
.	TRBV7-9	TRBJ1-5	CASSSLDGNQPQHF
.	TRBV15	TRBJ2-5	CATSRDRVQETQYF
.	TRBV29-1	TRBJ2-5	CSTRDRDSRAETQYF
TRBD1	TRBV2	TRBJ1-2	CASRVRDRDGYTF
.	TRBV21-1	TRBJ2-7	CASSKNGDRSFYEQYF
.	TRBV11-3	TRBJ2-2	CASSLVGGELFF
.	TRBV6-1	TRBJ2-7	CASSVRDGTYEQYF
TRBD1	TRBV2	TRBJ2-3	CATLTGGAGVGSTDTQYF
.	TRBV7-2	TRBJ2-5	CASSPDLQGKTQYF
TRBD1	TRBV5-1	TRBJ1-6	CASSLVGQEATSPLHF